What follows describes a single T cell receptor beta chain. Its antigen is unknown. This sample was taken from a study of blood T cells in healthy people across ages. Notes on the study in general: Any conclusive comparison of naive versus antigen-experienced cells was prevented by using unsorted PBMCs. Older individuals had lower TCR beta diversity per million T cells (the decline was roughly linear).

At least 5.5 micrograms of total RNA were extracted per sample. The second PCR ran roughly 7 to 11 cycles with a sample-barcoded 5' primer and J-beta primers. TCRdb reprocessed the 5' RACE reads via MiXCR and lists one record per CDR3 protein. The sample lists about 1 million distinct CDR3 sequences, 40% to 50% occurring once. Trimming shortened V by 3 bases and J by 9 bases, and 6 bases separated the two germline ends. CDR1 SEHNR and CDR2 FQNEAQ come from the germline V gene (reference sequence). CDR3 length: 11 residues. Sequenced: blood. The chain links TRBV7-9 to TRBJ2-1; D is unclear. This receptor was identified in a woman aged 60-75 years in good health. The CDR3 nucleotides read TGTGCCAGCAGCTTGGAAACTGAGCAGTTCTTC. This encodes CASSLETEQFF.